Shown below are 27 T cell receptor beta chains from a single sample sequenced in a study of T cells in Graves' hyperthyroidism and ophthalmopathy. Template material for amplifying TCR beta CDR3 regions consisted of RNA transcripts. The study used the HTBI primer set for a first-round RT-PCR of the TCR CDR3. Each CDR3 protein is one row after TCRdb ran MiXCR on the multiplex PCR reads. The sample records around 600,000 distinct CDR3 sequences, 40% to 55% being singletons. Sequenced: peripheral blood or thyroid tissue (not recorded which). Receptors were obtained from an adult man with Graves' disease, either hyperthyroidism or ophthalmopathy (not recorded which).

This clonotype occurred many times. The genes are TRBV2 and TRBJ1-2, with D perhaps matching TRBD1 (5 bases). The V and J ends lost 4 bases and 6 bases respectively, with 12 bases between them. Germline CDR1 and CDR2: SNHLY and FYNNEI. The CDR3 is 13 residues long. This chain's CDR3 is CASSVSRDNGYTF. CDR3 DNA sequence: TGTGCCAGCAGTGTTAGCAGGGATAATGGCTACACCTTC.

This clonotype was counted many times. The J gene is TRBJ2-5, the V gene TRBV24-1, with D possibly being TRBD1 (6 bases). This CDR3 has 15 residues. Deletions cut 4 bases from V and 0 bases from J, with 11 bases between. Germline-derived CDR1 and CDR2 are KGHDR and SFDVKD. Here the CDR3 reads CATSDQGWHQETQYF. CDR3 coding DNA: TGTGCCACCAGTGACCAGGGGTGGCACCAAGAGACCCAGTACTTC.

V usage is TRBV4-1 and J usage is TRBJ1-1; D might be TRBD1 (6 bases). Germline V gives CDR1 MGHRA, CDR2 YSYEKL. The CDR3 length is 14 residues. V lost 2 bases, J lost 4 bases, and 11 bases lay in between. The CDR3 protein is CASSQLLGGTEAFF. The CDR3 DNA follows: TGCGCCAGCAGCCAACTGTTAGGGGGCACTGAAGCTTTCTTT.

The chain links TRBV25-1 to TRBJ1-6; 7 bases map to TRBD1. Germline assignment: CDR1 MGHDK and CDR2 SYGVNS. With 6 bases clipped from V and 4 bases from J, the junction kept 3 bases outside the gene matches. The CDR3 has 14 residues. The CDR3 region has the DNA TGTGCCAGCAGGGAACAGGGGTATAATTCACCCCTCCACTTT. Its translation is CASREQGYNSPLHF. Full variable domain (missing parts from reference TRBV25-1 and TRBJ1-6): EADIYQTPRYLVIGTGKKITLECSQTMGHDKMYWYQQDPGMELHLIHYSYGVNSTEKGDLSSESTVSRIRTEHFPLTLESARPSHTSQYLCASREQGYNSPLHFGNGTRLTVT.

As concerns this clonotype: An end of the junction does not agree with germline; a read error may underlie this. The chain joins TRBV2 to TRBJ2-7, with a weak D call TRBD2 (5 bases). Germline V gene data show CDR1 as SNHLY and CDR2 as FYNNEI. The CDR3 contains 8 residues. CDR3 in amino acids: CAIHTDWW. CDR3 DNA: TGTGCCATACATACGGACTGGTGG.

The chain has TRBV5-4 and TRBJ1-2; 7 bases match TRBD1. CDR3 length: 17 residues. CDR1 SGHNT and CDR2 YYREEE come from the germline V gene (reference sequence). CDR3 residues: CHSSLGPRQGGNYGYTF. The CDR3 DNA reads TGTCACAGCAGCTTGGGGCCTCGACAGGGAGGGAACTATGGCTACACCTTC.

The table lists this clonotype with many counts. V is TRBV20-1 and J is TRBJ1-5; D is perhaps TRBD1 (6 bases). This CDR3 has 16 residues. Germline V CDR1 and CDR2: DFQATT, SNEGSKA (reference sequence). Deletions cut 4 bases from V and 2 bases from J, with 18 bases between. CDR3 sequence reads: CSAKRTATEGNQPQHF. Here the CDR3 DNA reads TGCAGTGCTAAGCGGACAGCCACCGAAGGCAATCAGCCCCAGCATTTT.

The chain links TRBV7-9 to TRBJ1-1; D not certain. Trimming stripped 5 bases from V and 0 bases from J, with 13 bases between. CDR1 and CDR2 from the germline V gene are SEHNR and FQNEAQ (reference sequence). This CDR3 region has 15 residues. Written as DNA, the CDR3 is TGTGCCAGCAGCACCCACCTACGAGTGAACACTGAAGCTTTCTTT. Translated: CASSTHLRVNTEAFF. The whole variable domain, remainder taken from reference TRBV7-9 and TRBJ1-1, is DTGVSQNPRHKITKRGQNVTFRCDPISEHNRLYWYRQTLGQGPEFLTYFQNEAQLEKSRLLSDRFSAERPKGSFSTLEIQRTEQGDSAMYLCASSTHLRVNTEAFFGQGTRLTVV.

On this clonotype: A junction boundary mismatches the germline segment, possibly from a read error. The V and J genes are TRBV7-9 and TRBJ1-2; D may be TRBD1 (6 bases). The germline gives CDR1 SEHNR, CDR2 FQNEAQ (reference sequence). There are 15 residues in the CDR3. CDR3 protein: CASSQLEQGNYGYTF. CDR3 DNA: TGCGCCAGCAGCCAGCTGGAGCAGGGGAACTATGGCTACACCTTC.

The chain combines TRBV25-1 with TRBJ1-5; D not resolved. Germline V CDR1 and CDR2: MGHDK, SYGVNS. The length of the CDR3 is 14 residues. V lost 1 base and J 4 bases, leaving 8 bases between the germline ends. CDR3 in DNA: TGTGCCAGCAGTGAATTAGGGAAAAATCAGCCCCAGCATTTT. Encoded protein: CASSELGKNQPQHF.

The rearrangement links TRBV11-2 to TRBJ2-5; either TRBD1 or TRBD2 may supply D (5 bases each). The DNA end lines up better with TRBJ2-1; the J call may be wrong. Germline V CDR1 and CDR2: SGHAT, FQNNGV. The CDR3 is 13 residues long. CDR3 sequence: CASSSPGTNEQFF. CDR3 coding DNA: TGTGCCAGCAGCTCCCCAGGGACGAATGAGCAGTTCTTC.

In this sample, this clonotype turned up a few times. The chain joins TRBV6-1 to TRBJ1-2, with TRBD1 matching over 10 bases. Germline loops: CDR1 MNHNS, CDR2 SASEGT. V was clipped by 6 bases and J by 4 bases; unmatched bases: 5. The CDR3 extends over 14 amino acids. CDR3: CASRTTGGGYGYTF. The CDR3 region has the DNA TGTGCCAGCAGGACGACAGGGGGCGGCTATGGCTACACCTTC.

Concerning this clonotype itself: The CDR3 does not end in the conserved phenylalanine or tryptophan, so this is likely a read error. The DNA is omitted, as the CDR3 cannot be located on it reliably, and the CDR3 follows TCRdb's listing. CDR3: CAISEALT. The chain joins TRBV10-3 to TRBJ1-6. Germline values: CDR1 ENHRY, CDR2 SYGVKD. The CDR3 length is 8 residues, termini included.

The sample holds one count of this clonotype. V and J are TRBV25-1 and TRBJ2-5; 11 bases match TRBD2. CDR3 size: 16 residues. The V gene's germline CDR1 is MGHDK and CDR2 SYGVNS. CDR3 DNA: TGTGCTAGAGAGCCTAGCGGGAGGACCCGCCAAGAGACCCAGTACTTC. Translating it yields CAREPSGRTRQETQYF.

The J gene is TRBJ1-6, the V gene TRBV5-1, with TRBD1 matching over 12 bases. The V gene end was trimmed by 4 bases and the J gene end by 10 bases; junction bases not matched to a gene: 6. This CDR3 region has 15 residues. Germline lookup yields CDR1 SGHRS and CDR2 YFSETQ. The CDR3 DNA reads TGCGCCAGCAGCGGGGGACAGGGGGCTGGATCACCCCTCCACTTT. Its translation is CASSGGQGAGSPLHF.

In DNA form, the CDR3 reads TGCGCCAGCAGCTTGGGGGTGACTACGAACACTGAAGCTTTCTTT. It yields the protein CASSLGVTTNTEAFF. The rearrangement joins TRBV5-1 to TRBJ1-1, with unresolved D. The CDR3 length is 15 residues. V dropped 0 bases and J dropped 1 base, with 10 bases sitting between them. Germline CDR1 and CDR2: SGHRS and YFSETQ.

This clonotype was recorded only once. The chain employs TRBV12-3 or TRBV12-4 and TRBJ2-5; D is ambiguous. This CDR3 is built from 15 residues. The germline V and J ends were trimmed by 3 bases and 3 bases, with 14 bases remaining between them. In DNA, the CDR3 is TGTGCCAGCAGTTTTCGTTCGGGCAGCGAAGAGACCCAGTACTTC. Amino acids: CASSFRSGSEETQYF.

This sequence joins TRBV5-8 and TRBJ1-2; D possibly corresponds to TRBD1 (6 bases). V was pared by 7 bases and J by 8 bases, with 18 bases between. The CDR3 totals 13 residues. Germline V gene lookup returns CDR1 SGHTS and CDR2 YDEGEE. The CDR3 sequence is CASHWAGGGGYTF. The CDR3 nucleotides are TGTGCCAGCCACTGGGCTGGGGGCGGCGGCTACACCTTC.

A note on this clonotype: A much larger clone lies one base from this, so it may be a read error. The conserved phenylalanine or tryptophan is not found at the CDR3 terminus, so this likely reflects a read error. The J gene is TRBJ1-1, the V gene TRBV20-1; 9 bases are shared with TRBD1. J lost 7 bases, V lost 1 base, and 4 bases had no gene match. From germline, CDR1 is DFQATT and CDR2 SNEGSKA (reference sequence). This CDR3 is 13 amino acids long. The CDR3 DNA reads TGCAGTGCTAGAGGACAGGGGGGACGTGAAGCTTTCCTT. It yields the protein CSARGQGGREAFL.

V gene TRBV10-3 combines with J gene TRBJ1-5, with D unclear. Germline V gene sequence: CDR1 ENHRY, CDR2 SYGVKD. CDR3 size: 17 residues. V was shortened by 4 bases and J by 6 bases, with 22 bases between the two germline ends. CDR3 in amino acids: CAISGGTRDRSSQPQHF. The CDR3 region has the DNA TGTGCCATCAGTGGGGGAACACGGGATCGGTCTAGTCAGCCCCAGCATTTT.

The CDR3 here is CASSTGVVGEKLFF. The CDR3 DNA sequence: TGTGCCAGCAGCACAGGGGTGGTTGGGGAGAAACTGTTTTTT. The rearrangement uses TRBV7-9 and TRBJ1-4; 7 nucleotides align to TRBD1. This CDR3 spans 14 amino acids. J lost 11 bases, V lost 5 bases, and 11 bases had no gene match. Germline CDR1 and CDR2: SEHNR and FQNEAQ (reference sequence). The entire variable domain, with the rest obtained from reference TRBV7-9 and TRBJ1-4, is as follows: DTGVSQNPRHKITKRGQNVTFRCDPISEHNRLYWYRQTLGQGPEFLTYFQNEAQLEKSRLLSDRFSAERPKGSFSTLEIQRTEQGDSAMYLCASSTGVVGEKLFFGSGTQLSVL.

This chain connects TRBV7-9 to TRBJ1-5; D is possibly TRBD1 (6 bases). V lost 6 bases and J 4 bases, leaving 13 bases between the germline ends. The CDR3 consists of 14 residues. Germline V gene lookup returns CDR1 SEHNR and CDR2 FQNEAQ (reference sequence). The CDR3 DNA reads TGTGCCAGCAGGGACAGTGGGCAAAATCAGCCCCAGCATTTT. It is translated as CASRDSGQNQPQHF.

This sequence joins TRBV7-4 and TRBJ1-1; the D is unclear. V was cut by 6 bases and J by 6 bases, with 11 bases left in between. Germline V gives CDR1 SGHVT, CDR2 SQSDAQ. The CDR3 length is 12 residues. The CDR3 DNA sequence: TGTGCCAGCAGTTTTCACGGGTCTGAAGCTTTCTTT. It specifies CASSFHGSEAFF.

The chain employs TRBV4-1 and TRBJ1-3; no clear D. This CDR3 spans 14 amino acids. V lost 2 bases, J lost 1 base, and 6 bases lay in between. Germline-derived CDR1 and CDR2 are MGHRA and YSYEKL. The CDR3 region has the DNA TGCGCCAGCAGCCAAAGCGGGTCTGGAAACACCATATATTTT. As protein: CASSQSGSGNTIYF.

This clonotype was found a few times. This sequence joins TRBV7-9 and TRBJ1-1, with D tentatively TRBD1 (5 bases). The CDR3 is 16 amino acids. Germline lookup yields CDR1 SEHNR and CDR2 FQNEAQ (reference sequence). V was clipped by 5 bases and J by 0 bases, with 16 bases between them. CDR3 in DNA: TGTGCCAGCAGCCAAGGGGCAGGGACTATGAACACTGAAGCTTTCTTT. Protein sequence: CASSQGAGTMNTEAFF. Full variable domain (outside the CDR3, taken from reference TRBV7-9 and TRBJ1-1): DTGVSQNPRHKITKRGQNVTFRCDPISEHNRLYWYRQTLGQGPEFLTYFQNEAQLEKSRLLSDRFSAERPKGSFSTLEIQRTEQGDSAMYLCASSQGAGTMNTEAFFGQGTRLTVV.

Remarks on this clonotype: A much larger clonotype is one base distant, so this may be a read error. The gene calls are TRBV5-6 and TRBJ1-1; no firm D call. The CDR3 sequence is 12 residues long. CDR1 is SGHDT and CDR2 is YYEEEE in the germline V gene. V was shortened by 0 bases and J by 10 bases, with 10 bases between the two germline ends. The CDR3: CASSLEWGAAFF. The CDR3 DNA reads as TGTGCCAGCAGCTTGGAATGGGGTGCAGCTTTCTTT. The entire variable domain, with the rest obtained from reference TRBV5-6 and TRBJ1-1, is as follows: DAGVTQSPTHLIKTRGQQVTLRCSPKSGHDTVSWYQQALGQGPQFIFQYYEEEERQRGNFPDRFSGHQFPNYSSELNVNALLLGDSALYLCASSLEWGAAFFGQGTRLTVV.

The chain is built from TRBV2 and TRBJ2-7; the match to TRBD2 covers 14 bases. Germline assignment: CDR1 SNHLY and CDR2 FYNNEI. This CDR3 contains 17 residues. Trimming cost V 5 bases and J 7 bases; bases outside gene matches: 13. The chain's CDR3 is CASSPTPGLAGVGEQYF. The CDR3 DNA is TGTGCCAGCAGTCCAACCCCGGGACTAGCGGGAGTGGGGGAGCAGTACTTC.